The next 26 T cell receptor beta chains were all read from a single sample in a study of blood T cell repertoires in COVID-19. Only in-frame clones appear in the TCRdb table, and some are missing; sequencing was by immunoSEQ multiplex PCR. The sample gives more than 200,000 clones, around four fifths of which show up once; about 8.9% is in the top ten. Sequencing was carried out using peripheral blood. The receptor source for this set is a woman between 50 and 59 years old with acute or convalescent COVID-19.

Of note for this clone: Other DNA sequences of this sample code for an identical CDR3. The DNA of the CDR3 is TGTGCCAGCTCACCGCAGGGGGCGGGAGAAAAACTGTTTTTT. This encodes CASSPQGAGEKLFF. The chain employs TRBV18 and TRBJ1-4; TRBD1 agrees at 8 bases. This CDR3 comprises 14 residues. Germline assignment: CDR1 KGHSH and CDR2 LQKENI. The J segment lost 8 bases and the V segment lost 3 bases, leaving 5 bases of the junction unmatched. The full variable domain, with the rest looked up from reference TRBV18 and TRBJ1-4, is NAGVMQNPRHLVRRRGQEARLRCSPMKGHSHVYWYRQLPEEGLKFMVYLQKENIIDESGMPKERFSAEFPKEGPSILRIQQVVRGDSAAYFCASSPQGAGEKLFFGSGTQLSVL.

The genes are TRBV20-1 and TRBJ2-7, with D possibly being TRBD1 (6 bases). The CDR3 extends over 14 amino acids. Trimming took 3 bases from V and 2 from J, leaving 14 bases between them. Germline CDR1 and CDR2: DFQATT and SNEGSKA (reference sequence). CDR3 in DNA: TGCAGTGCTAGTAGGGGGTCAGCTGCCTACGAGCAGTACTTC. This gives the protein CSASRGSAAYEQYF.

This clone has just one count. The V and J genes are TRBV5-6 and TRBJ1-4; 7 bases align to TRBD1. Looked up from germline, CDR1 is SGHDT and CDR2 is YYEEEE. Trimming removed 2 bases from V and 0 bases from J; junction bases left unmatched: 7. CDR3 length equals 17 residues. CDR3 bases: TGTGCCAGCAGCTTTGGCACAGGGGAAACAACTAATGAAAAACTGTTTTTT. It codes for CASSFGTGETTNEKLFF. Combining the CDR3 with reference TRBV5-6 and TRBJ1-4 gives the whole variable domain DAGVTQSPTHLIKTRGQQVTLRCSPKSGHDTVSWYQQALGQGPQFIFQYYEEEERQRGNFPDRFSGHQFPNYSSELNVNALLLGDSALYLCASSFGTGETTNEKLFFGSGTQLSVL.

DNA for the CDR3: TGTGCCAGTAGTTCCTTGGACAGCCCCAATCAGCCCCAGCATTTT. It translates to CASSSLDSPNQPQHF. The genes are TRBV19 and TRBJ1-5; a weak D match, TRBD1 (6 bases). V was trimmed by 5 bases and J by 3 bases, leaving 14 bases between them. Per germline, CDR1 LNHDA and CDR2 SQIVND (reference sequence). CDR3 length: 15 residues. Together with reference TRBV19 and TRBJ1-5, the CDR3 gives the full variable domain: DGGITQSPKYLFRKEGQNVTLSCEQNLNHDAMYWYRQDPGQGLRLIYYSQIVNDFQKGDIAEGYSVSREKKESFPLTVTSAQKNPTAFYLCASSSLDSPNQPQHFGDGTRLSIL.

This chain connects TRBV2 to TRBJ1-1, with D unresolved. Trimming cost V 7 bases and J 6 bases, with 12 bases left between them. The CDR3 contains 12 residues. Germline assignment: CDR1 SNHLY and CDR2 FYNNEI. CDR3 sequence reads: CASTREGAEAFF. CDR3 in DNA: TGTGCCAGCACTCGGGAAGGAGCTGAAGCTTTCTTT.

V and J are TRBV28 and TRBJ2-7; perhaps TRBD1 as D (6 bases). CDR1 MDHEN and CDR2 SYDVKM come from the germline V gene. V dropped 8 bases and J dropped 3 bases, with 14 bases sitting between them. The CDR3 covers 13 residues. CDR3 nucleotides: TGTGCCAGCCATGCGGACAGTAACTACGAGCAGTACTTC. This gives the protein CASHADSNYEQYF.

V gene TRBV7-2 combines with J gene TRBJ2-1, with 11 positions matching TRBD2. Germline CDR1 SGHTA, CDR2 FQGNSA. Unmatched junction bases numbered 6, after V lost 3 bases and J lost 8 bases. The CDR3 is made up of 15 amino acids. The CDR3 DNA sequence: TGTGCCAGCAGCTTTCTAGCGGGAGGAGGTTATGAGCAGTTCTTC. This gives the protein CASSFLAGGGYEQFF.

The CDR3 region has the DNA TGTGCCAGCAGGAAGTCGGAATATGGCTACACCTTC. Translation gives CASRKSEYGYTF. The J gene is TRBJ1-2, the V gene TRBV19; no clear D. From germline, CDR1 is LNHDA and CDR2 SQIVND (reference sequence). CDR3 length equals 12 residues. The V end was cut by 9 bases, the J end by 5 bases, with 13 bases between.

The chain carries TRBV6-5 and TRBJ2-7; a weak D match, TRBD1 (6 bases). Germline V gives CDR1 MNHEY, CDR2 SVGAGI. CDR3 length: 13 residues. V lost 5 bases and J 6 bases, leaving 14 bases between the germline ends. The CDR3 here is CASSTQQGTEQYF. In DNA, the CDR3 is TGTGCCAGCAGTACCCAACAGGGTACCGAGCAGTACTTC.

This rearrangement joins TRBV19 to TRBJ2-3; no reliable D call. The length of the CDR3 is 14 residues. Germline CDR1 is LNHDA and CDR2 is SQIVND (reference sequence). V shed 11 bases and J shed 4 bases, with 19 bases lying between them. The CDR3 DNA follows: TGTGCCGCCAAGACTGGAGCTGCAGCAGATACGCAGTATTTT. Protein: CAAKTGAAADTQYF.

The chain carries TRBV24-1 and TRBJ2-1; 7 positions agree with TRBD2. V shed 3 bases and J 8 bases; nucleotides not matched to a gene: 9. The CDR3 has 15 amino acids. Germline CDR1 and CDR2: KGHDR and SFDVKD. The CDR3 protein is CATSDRGRAFDEQFF. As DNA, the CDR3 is TGTGCCACCAGTGATAGAGGGAGGGCCTTCGATGAGCAGTTCTTC.

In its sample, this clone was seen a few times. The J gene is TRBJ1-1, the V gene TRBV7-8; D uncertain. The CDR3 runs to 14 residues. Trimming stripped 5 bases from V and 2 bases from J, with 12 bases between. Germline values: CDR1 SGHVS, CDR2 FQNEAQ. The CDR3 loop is CASSPLRGNTEAFF. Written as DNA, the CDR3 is TGTGCCAGCAGCCCCCTGCGGGGTAACACTGAAGCTTTCTTT.

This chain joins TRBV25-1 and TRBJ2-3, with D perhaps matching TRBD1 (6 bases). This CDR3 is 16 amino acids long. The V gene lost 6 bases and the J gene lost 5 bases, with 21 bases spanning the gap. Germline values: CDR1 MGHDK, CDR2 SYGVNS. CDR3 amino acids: CASSTVDSYREDTQYF. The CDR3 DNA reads TGTGCCAGCAGCACCGTGGACAGTTACCGAGAAGATACGCAGTATTTT. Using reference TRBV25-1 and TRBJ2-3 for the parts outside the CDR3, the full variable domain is EADIYQTPRYLVIGTGKKITLECSQTMGHDKMYWYQQDPGMELHLIHYSYGVNSTEKGDLSSESTVSRIRTEHFPLTLESARPSHTSQYLCASSTVDSYREDTQYFGPGTRLTVL.

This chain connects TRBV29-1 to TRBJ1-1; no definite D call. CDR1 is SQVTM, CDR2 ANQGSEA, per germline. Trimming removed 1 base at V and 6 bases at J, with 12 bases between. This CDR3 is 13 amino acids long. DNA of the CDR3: TGCAGCGTTGAAGGTTTCCGTAAATCTGAAGCTTTCTTT. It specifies CSVEGFRKSEAFF.

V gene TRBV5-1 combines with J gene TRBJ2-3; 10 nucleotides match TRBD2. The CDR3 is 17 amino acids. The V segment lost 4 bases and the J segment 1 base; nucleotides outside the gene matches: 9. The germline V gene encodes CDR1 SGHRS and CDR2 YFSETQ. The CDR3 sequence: CASSPASGTSGTDTQYF. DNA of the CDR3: TGCGCCAGCAGCCCAGCCTCCGGGACTAGCGGCACAGATACGCAGTATTTT.

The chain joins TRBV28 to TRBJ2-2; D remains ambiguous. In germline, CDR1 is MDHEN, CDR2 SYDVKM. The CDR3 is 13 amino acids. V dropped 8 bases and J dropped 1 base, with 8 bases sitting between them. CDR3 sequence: CASFLGNTGELFF. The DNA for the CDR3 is TGTGCCAGCTTTCTCGGGAACACCGGGGAGCTGTTTTTT. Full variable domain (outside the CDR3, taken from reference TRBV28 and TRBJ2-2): DVKVTQSSRYLVKRTGEKVFLECVQDMDHENMFWYRQDPGLGLRLIYFSYDVKMKEKGDIPEGYSVSREKKERFSLILESASTNQTSMYLCASFLGNTGELFFGEGSRLTVL.

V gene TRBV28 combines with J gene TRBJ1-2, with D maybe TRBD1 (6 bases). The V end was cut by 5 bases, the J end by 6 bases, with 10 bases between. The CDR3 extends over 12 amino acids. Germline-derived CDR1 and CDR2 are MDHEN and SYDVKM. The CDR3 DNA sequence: TGTGCCAGCAGTAGGCGACAGGATGGCTACACCTTC. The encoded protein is CASSRRQDGYTF.

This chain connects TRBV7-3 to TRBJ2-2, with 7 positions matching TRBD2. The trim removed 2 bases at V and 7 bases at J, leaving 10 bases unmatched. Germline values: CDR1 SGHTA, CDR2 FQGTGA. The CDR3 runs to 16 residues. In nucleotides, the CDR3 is TGTGCCAGCAGCTTAGGGGGGGGGAGTCTTGGCGGGGAGCTGTTTTTT. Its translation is CASSLGGGSLGGELFF.

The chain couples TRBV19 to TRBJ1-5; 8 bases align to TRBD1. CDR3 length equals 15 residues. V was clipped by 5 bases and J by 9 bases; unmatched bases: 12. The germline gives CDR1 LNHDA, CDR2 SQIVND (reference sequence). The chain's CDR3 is CASSFQDREWGPQHF. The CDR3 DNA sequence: TGTGCCAGTAGTTTCCAGGACAGGGAATGGGGGCCCCAGCATTTT.

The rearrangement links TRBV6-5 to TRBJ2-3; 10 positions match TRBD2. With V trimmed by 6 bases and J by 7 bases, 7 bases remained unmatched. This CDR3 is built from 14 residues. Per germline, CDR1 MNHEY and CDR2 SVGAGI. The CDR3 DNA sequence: TGTGCCAGCAGCAGGACTAGCGGCGGTAATACGCAGTATTTT. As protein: CASSRTSGGNTQYF.

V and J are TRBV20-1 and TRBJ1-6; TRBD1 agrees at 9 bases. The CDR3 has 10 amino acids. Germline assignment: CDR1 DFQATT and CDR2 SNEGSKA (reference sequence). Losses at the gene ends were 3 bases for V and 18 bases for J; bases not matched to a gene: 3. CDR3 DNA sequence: TGCAGTGCTAGGAGGGACAGGGACCACTTT. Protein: CSARRDRDHF.

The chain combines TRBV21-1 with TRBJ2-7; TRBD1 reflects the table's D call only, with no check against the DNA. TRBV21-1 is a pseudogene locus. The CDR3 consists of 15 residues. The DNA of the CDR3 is TGTGCCAGCAGCACCAGGGCCCCTTTGATTGACGAGCAGTACTTC. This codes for CASSTRAPLIDEQYF.

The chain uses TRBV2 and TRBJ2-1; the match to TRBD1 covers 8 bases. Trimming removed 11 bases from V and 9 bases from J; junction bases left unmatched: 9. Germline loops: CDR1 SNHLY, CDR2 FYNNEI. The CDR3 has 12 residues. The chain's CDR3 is CAGGQGTPEQFF. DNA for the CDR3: TGTGCCGGAGGACAGGGAACCCCTGAGCAGTTCTTC.

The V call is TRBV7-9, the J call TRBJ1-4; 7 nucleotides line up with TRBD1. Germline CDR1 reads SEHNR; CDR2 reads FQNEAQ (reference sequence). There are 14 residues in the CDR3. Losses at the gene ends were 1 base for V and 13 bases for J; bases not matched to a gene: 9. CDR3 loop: CASSLGGTAHILFF. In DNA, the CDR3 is TGTGCCAGCAGCTTAGGCGGGACAGCGCATATACTGTTTTTT.

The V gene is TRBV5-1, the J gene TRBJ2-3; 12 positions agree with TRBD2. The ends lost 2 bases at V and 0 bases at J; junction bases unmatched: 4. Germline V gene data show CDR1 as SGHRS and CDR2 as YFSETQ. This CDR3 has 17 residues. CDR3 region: CASSLRTSGTSTDTQYF. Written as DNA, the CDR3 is TGCGCCAGCAGCTTAAGGACTAGCGGGACTAGCACAGATACGCAGTATTTT.

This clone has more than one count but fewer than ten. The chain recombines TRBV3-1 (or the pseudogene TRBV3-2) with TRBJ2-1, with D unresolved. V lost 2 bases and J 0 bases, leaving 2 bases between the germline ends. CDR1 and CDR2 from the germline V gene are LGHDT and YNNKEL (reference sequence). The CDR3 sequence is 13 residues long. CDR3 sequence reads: CASSQLSYNEQFF. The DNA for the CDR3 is TGTGCCAGCAGCCAACTCTCCTACAATGAGCAGTTCTTC.